Given below is one TCR beta chain in context. Its target is unknown. This record comes from a study of T-cell reconstitution after alpha-beta-depleted transplantation in children. Germline CDR1 is MNHNS and CDR2 is SASEGT. The V end lost 8 bases, the J end lost 1 base, and 16 bases lay between the germline ends. The CDR3 spans 15 residues. For TCRbeta, the library was prepared with unique molecular identifiers. TCRdb ran MiXCR on the PCR reads and lists one entry per CDR3 protein. The sample contains over 120,000 distinct CDR3 sequences, around 8.8% of which appear only once. Findings and caveats of the study: Reportedly, alpha-beta T cells present about two months post-transplant originated from several hundred expanded clones of graft origin.

The chain couples TRBV6-1 to TRBJ2-3; the D gene is possibly TRBD2 (6 bases). The material was PBMCs, mostly from graft donor cells, obtained 180 days after TCRalphabeta/CD19-depleted stem cell transplant. The TCR comes from a female patient aged 2 to 10 who had a stem cell transplant for congenital amegakaryocytic thrombocytopenia, so the T cells may come from the graft donor. The CDR3 is CASAKGEVGTDTQYF. CDR3 nucleotide sequence: TGTGCCAGCGCTAAAGGGGAGGTGGGCACAGATACGCAGTATTTT.